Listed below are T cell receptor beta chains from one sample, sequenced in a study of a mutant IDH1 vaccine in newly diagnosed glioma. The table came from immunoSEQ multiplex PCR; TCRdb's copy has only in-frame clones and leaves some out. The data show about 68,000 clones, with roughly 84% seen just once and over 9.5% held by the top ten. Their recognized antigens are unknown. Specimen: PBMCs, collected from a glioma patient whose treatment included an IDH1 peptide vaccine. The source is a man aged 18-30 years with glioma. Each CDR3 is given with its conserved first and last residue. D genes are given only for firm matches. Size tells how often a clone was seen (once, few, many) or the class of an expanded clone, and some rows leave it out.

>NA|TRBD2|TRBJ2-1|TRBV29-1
TGCAGCGTAAGAAGCGGGGGGGCCGTTAATGAGCAGTTCTTC
CSVRSGGAVNEQFF
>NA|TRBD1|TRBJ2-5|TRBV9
TGTGCCAGCAGCGTACACGGGACAGGGAGGGAGACCCAGTACTTC
CASSVHGTGRETQYF
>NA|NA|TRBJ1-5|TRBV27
TGTGCCAGCAGTTTGAGGGTCGGGAGCAATCAGCCCCAGCATTTT
CASSLRVGSNQPQHF
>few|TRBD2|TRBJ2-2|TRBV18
TGTGCCAGCTCACCACTGGGACTAGCGGCAAGGGAAACCGGGGAGCTGTTTTTT
CASSPLGLAARETGELFF
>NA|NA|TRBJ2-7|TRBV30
TGTGCCTGGAGTGTAGGTAGAGGGAAGTACGAGCAGTACTTC
CAWSVGRGKYEQYF
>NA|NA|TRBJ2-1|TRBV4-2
TGTGCCAGCAGCCAGGGACCGGGTCCTCAGGCCTACAATGAGCAGTTCTTC
CASSQGPGPQAYNEQFF
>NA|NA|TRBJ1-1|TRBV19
TGTGCCAGTAGTCCGTACAGGGAGATGAACACTGAAGCTTTCTTT
CASSPYREMNTEAFF
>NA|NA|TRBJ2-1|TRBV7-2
TGTGCCAGCAGCTTAGTGGGGGGAGACTCCTACAATGAGCAGTTCTTC
CASSLVGGDSYNEQFF
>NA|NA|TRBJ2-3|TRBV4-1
TGCGCCAGCAGCCAAGAGGCCCGAGCCAACACAGATACGCAGTATTTT
CASSQEARANTDTQYF
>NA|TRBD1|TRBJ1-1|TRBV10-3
TGTGCCATCAGTGATCATGGGACAGGGGGCGCGAACACTGAAGCTTTCTTT
CAISDHGTGGANTEAFF
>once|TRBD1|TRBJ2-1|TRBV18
TGTGCCAGCTCACCCGAGTGGACAGGGGGCCGTAATGAGCAGTTCTTC
CASSPEWTGGRNEQFF
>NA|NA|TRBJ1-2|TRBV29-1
TGCAGCGTCGCGACAGGCTATGGCTACACCTTC
CSVATGYGYTF
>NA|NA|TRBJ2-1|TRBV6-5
TGTGCCAGCAAGGGGTTCGGGGAGCAGTTCTTC
CASKGFGEQFF
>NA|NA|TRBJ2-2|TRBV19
TGTGCCAGTAACCCTAGGGGGGGCCCCACCGGGGAGCTGTTTTTT
CASNPRGGPTGELFF
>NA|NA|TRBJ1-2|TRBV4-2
TGTGCCAGCAGCTCCGAGGAACAGGGCTTAGGCGGCTACACCTTC
CASSSEEQGLGGYTF
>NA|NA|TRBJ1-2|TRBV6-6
TGTGCCAGCAGGGAGGTTTTGGCGAATGGCTACACCTTC
CASREVLANGYTF
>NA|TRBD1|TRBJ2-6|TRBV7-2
TGTGCCAGCAGCCGGGGACAGTCCTCTGGGGCCAACGTCCTGACTTTC
CASSRGQSSGANVLTF
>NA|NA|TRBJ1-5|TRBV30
TGTGCCTGGAGTGTGGGACCGCAGGGGAGGCCCCAGCATTTT
CAWSVGPQGRPQHF
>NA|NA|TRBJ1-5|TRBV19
TGTGCCAGTACTTTAGGGGGTCAGCCCCAGCATTTT
CASTLGGQPQHF
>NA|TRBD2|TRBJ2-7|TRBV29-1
TGCAGCGTTGGCGGGGCTAGCGGGAGGGACCCCTACGAGCAGTACTTC
CSVGGASGRDPYEQYF
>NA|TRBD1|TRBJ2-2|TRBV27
TGTGCCTCGAAAGGTCACAGGGGGATCACCGGGGAGCTGTTTTTT
CASKGHRGITGELFF
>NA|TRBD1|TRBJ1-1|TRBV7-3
TGTGCCAGCAGCTTAACGGCAGGGGGAAAGAGGACTGAAGCTTTCTTT
CASSLTAGGKRTEAFF
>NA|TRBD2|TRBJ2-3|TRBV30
TGTGCCTGGACCAGACTAGCGGGAGCTAGGGGCGCAGATACGCAGTATTTT
CAWTRLAGARGADTQYF
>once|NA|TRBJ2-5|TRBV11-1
TGTGCCAGCAGCCTCAGTCCTTCCACTGAGACCCAGTACTTC
CASSLSPSTETQYF
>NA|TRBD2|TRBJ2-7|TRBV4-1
TGCGCCAGCAGCCAAGTGGTGGGAGGGCCTTACGAGCAGTACTTC
CASSQVVGGPYEQYF
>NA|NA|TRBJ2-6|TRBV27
TGTGCCAGCAGGCGGACAACAAACCCCGGGGCCAACGTCCTGACTTTC
CASRRTTNPGANVLTF
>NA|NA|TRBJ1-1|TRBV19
TGTGCCAGTAGGGGGGGACGGATGAACACTGAAGCTTTCTTT
CASRGGRMNTEAFF
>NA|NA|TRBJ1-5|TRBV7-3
TGTGCCAGCAGCTTAGGGCAGGGGATGCCCCAGCATTTT
CASSLGQGMPQHF